This is a list of T cell receptor beta chains from one sample in a study of Graves' ophthalmopathy and Graves' hyperthyroidism. TCRdb analysed the multiplex PCR reads with MiXCR anew, one entry per CDR3 protein. Among about 400,000 distinct CDR3 sequences listed, roughly 20% were seen once. The material sequenced was peripheral blood. The receptors originated from a woman younger than 30 with stable Graves' hyperthyroidism. The CDR3 runs from the conserved cysteine through the conserved F or W. The order of the fields is D gene, clone size, J gene, V gene, CDR3 protein, CDR3 DNA. The D gene is left open where the match is weak. Some rows mark clone size as missing; the rest say once, few, many or name a class of expanded clone.

>TRBD1|many|TRBJ1-1|TRBV12-3/TRBV12-4
CASSGVDRGVVNTEAFF
TGTGCCAGCAGTGGCGTGGACAGGGGCGTAGTGAACACTGAAGCTTTCTTT
>TRBD1|many|TRBJ2-7|TRBV27
CASSPADRAVYEQYF
TGTGCCAGCAGTCCCGCGGACAGGGCTGTTTACGAGCAGTACTTC
>.|.|TRBJ1-2|TRBV6-2/TRBV6-3
CASSYDRARGDYTF
TGTGCCAGCAGTTACGATAGGGCACGGGGAGACTACACCTTC
>TRBD2|.|TRBJ2-7|TRBV11-2
CASSLGGATSGSPREQYF
TGTGCCAGCAGCTTAGGAGGTGCCACTAGCGGGAGCCCGCGCGAGCAGTACTTC
>.|many|TRBJ1-2|TRBV12-3/TRBV12-4
CASSAHRADGYTF
TGTGCCAGCAGTGCTCATAGGGCGGATGGCTACACCTTC
>.|many|TRBJ2-7|TRBV20-1
CSARGPRVEQYF
TGCAGTGCTAGGGGGCCCCGAGTCGAGCAGTACTTC
>TRBD2|many|TRBJ2-5|TRBV30
CACLSPSGSGETQYF
TGTGCCTGCCTTTCCCCTAGCGGGAGTGGTGAGACCCAGTACTTC
>.|.|TRBJ2-7|TRBV4-1
CASSLLMSAGSSYEQYF
TGCGCCAGCAGCCTCCTTATGAGCGCAGGGTCCTCCTACGAGCAGTACTTC
>.|few|TRBJ2-7|TRBV5-1
CASSIQPGAIYEQYF
TGCGCCAGCAGCATACAACCGGGAGCAATCTACGAGCAGTACTTC
>TRBD1|many|TRBJ2-7|TRBV27
CASSPDRVLYEQYF
TGTGCCAGCAGTCCGGACAGGGTTCTCTACGAGCAGTACTTC
>TRBD2|many|TRBJ2-7|TRBV29-1
CSVEDPRGLAGGEQYF
TGCAGCGTTGAGGACCCAAGAGGACTAGCGGGAGGCGAGCAGTACTTC
>.|few|TRBJ2-5|TRBV3-1
CASSQEVGVYQETQYF
TGTGCCAGCAGCCAAGAGGTCGGGGTTTACCAAGAGACCCAGTACTTC
>.|few|TRBJ2-5|TRBV25-1
CASSEPPAGAEYF
TGTGCCAGCAGTGAACCCCCGGCAGGGGCCGAGTACTTC
>.|.|TRBJ1-2|TRBV6-1
CASSPMGEGGYTF
TGTGCCAGCAGTCCTATGGGGGAAGGGGGCTACACCTTC
>TRBD1|many|TRBJ1-2|TRBV5-1
CASSVSGTETGYTF
TGCGCCAGCAGCGTATCCGGGACAGAGACCGGCTACACCTTC
>TRBD1|many|TRBJ1-6|TRBV4-3
CASSQAPGGAVNSPLHF
TGCGCCAGCAGCCAAGCGCCAGGGGGCGCGGTGAATTCACCCCTCCACTTT
>.|many|TRBJ2-6|TRBV7-3
CASSLKVGVIPSGANVLTF
TGTGCCAGCAGCTTAAAAGTTGGTGTTATTCCCTCTGGGGCCAACGTCCTGACTTTC
>TRBD1|many|TRBJ1-3|TRBV9
CASSLQGSGNTIYF
TGTGCCAGCAGCCTACAGGGGTCTGGAAACACCATATATTTT
>.|.|TRBJ2-2|TRBV3-1
CASSQGLLNTGELFF
TGTGCCAGCAGCCAAGGGCTACTGAACACCGGGGAGCTGTTTTTT
>TRBD2|many|TRBJ2-1|TRBV6-4
CASSQGLAGGPSSNEQFF
TGTGCCAGCAGTCAGGGACTAGCGGGAGGGCCGTCGAGTAATGAGCAGTTCTTC
>.|many|TRBJ2-7|TRBV12-3/TRBV12-4
CASSLKGSYEQYF
TGTGCCAGCAGTTTAAAGGGTTCGTACGAGCAGTACTTC
>TRBD1|many|TRBJ1-2|TRBV5-1
CASSLGDRVNYGYTF
TGCGCCAGCAGCTTGGGGGACAGGGTCAACTATGGCTACACCTTC
>.|many|TRBJ1-5|TRBV20-1
CSASPGILPQHF
TGCAGTGCTAGCCCGGGCATTTTGCCCCAGCATTTT
>TRBD1|.|TRBJ1-2|TRBV19
CASTAGGADGYTF
TGTGCCAGTACGGCAGGGGGCGCGGATGGCTACACCTTC
>.|many|TRBJ2-5|TRBV20-1
CSARDPIEGKWKETQYF
TGCAGTGCTAGAGACCCCATTGAGGGGAAGTGGAAAGAGACCCAGTACTTC
>TRBD1|many|TRBJ1-1|TRBV5-1
CASTPGTGSFLGTEAFF
TGCGCCAGCACCCCCGGGACAGGGAGCTTCTTGGGCACTGAAGCTTTCTTT
>.|many|TRBJ2-2|TRBV7-8
CASSLIGLSSPGELFF
TGTGCCAGCAGCCTAATTGGGCTTAGCTCCCCCGGGGAGCTGTTTTTT
>.|many|TRBJ1-6|TRBV20-1
CSARVATGQSYNSPLHF
TGCAGTGCTAGAGTGGCCACGGGGCAGTCCTATAATTCACCCCTCCACTTT
>.|many|TRBJ1-1|TRBV2
CASRKDLLRGSKAFF
TGTGCCAGCAGGAAGGATCTCCTCAGGGGATCAAAAGCTTTCTTT
>TRBD1|many|TRBJ1-1|TRBV20-1
CSPGQGMNTEAFF
TGCAGTCCCGGACAGGGGATGAACACTGAAGCTTTCTTT